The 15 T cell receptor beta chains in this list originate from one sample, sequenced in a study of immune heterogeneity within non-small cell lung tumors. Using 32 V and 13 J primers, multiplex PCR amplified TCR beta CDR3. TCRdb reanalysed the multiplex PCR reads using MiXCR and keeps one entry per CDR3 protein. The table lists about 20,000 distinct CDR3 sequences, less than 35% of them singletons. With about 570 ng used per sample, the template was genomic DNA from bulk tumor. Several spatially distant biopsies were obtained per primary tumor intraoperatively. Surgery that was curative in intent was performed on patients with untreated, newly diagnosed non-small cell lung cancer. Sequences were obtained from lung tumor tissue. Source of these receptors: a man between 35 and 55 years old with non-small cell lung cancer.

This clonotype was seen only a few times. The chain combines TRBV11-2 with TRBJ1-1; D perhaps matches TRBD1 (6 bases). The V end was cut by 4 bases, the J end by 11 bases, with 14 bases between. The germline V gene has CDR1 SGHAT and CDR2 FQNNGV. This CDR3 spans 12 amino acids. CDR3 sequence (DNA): TGTGCCAGCAGCTCCCGACAGGTGTACGCTTTCTTT. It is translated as CASSSRQVYAFF.

CDR3 protein: CASSLGLGLAGELEETQYF. In DNA form, the CDR3 reads TGTGCCAGCAGCTTAGGCCTGGGACTAGCGGGAGAGCTAGAGGAGACCCAGTACTTC. The genes are TRBV13 and TRBJ2-5; 14 bases line up with TRBD2. V dropped 0 bases and J dropped 5; count of bases not matched to a gene: 11. CDR1 and CDR2 (germline): PRHDT, FYEKMQ (reference sequence). There are 19 residues in the CDR3.

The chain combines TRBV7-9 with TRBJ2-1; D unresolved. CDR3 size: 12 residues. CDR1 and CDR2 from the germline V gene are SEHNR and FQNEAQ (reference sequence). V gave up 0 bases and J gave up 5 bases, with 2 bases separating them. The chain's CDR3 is CASSLADNEQFF. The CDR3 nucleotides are TGTGCCAGCAGCTTAGCGGACAATGAGCAGTTCTTC.

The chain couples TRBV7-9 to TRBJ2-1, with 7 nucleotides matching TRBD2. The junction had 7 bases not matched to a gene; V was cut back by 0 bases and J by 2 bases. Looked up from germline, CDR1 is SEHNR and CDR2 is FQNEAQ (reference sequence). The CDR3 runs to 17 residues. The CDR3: CASSLASGRFAYNEQFF. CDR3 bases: TGTGCCAGCAGCTTAGCTTCCGGGAGGTTCGCCTACAATGAGCAGTTCTTC.

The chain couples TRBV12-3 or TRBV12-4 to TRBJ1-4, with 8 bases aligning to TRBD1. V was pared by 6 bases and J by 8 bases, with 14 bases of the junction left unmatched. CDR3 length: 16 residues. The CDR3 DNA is TGTGCCAGCAGAAAGGGACAGGCGGCCCCGTGGGAAAAACTGTTTTTT. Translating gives CASRKGQAAPWEKLFF.

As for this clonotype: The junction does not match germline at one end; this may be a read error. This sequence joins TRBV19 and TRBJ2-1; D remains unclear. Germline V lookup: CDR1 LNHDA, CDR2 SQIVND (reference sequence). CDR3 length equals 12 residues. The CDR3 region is CASSIGYNELFF. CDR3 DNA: TGTGCCAGTAGTATTGGTTACAATGAGCTGTTCTTC.

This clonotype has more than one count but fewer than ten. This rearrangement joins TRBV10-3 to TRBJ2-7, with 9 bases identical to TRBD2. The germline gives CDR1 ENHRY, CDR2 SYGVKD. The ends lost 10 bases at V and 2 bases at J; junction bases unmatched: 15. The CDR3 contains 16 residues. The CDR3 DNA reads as TGTGCCACCGAGGGGGGTTCTAGCGGGACTACCTACGAGCAGTACTTC. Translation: CATEGGSSGTTYEQYF.

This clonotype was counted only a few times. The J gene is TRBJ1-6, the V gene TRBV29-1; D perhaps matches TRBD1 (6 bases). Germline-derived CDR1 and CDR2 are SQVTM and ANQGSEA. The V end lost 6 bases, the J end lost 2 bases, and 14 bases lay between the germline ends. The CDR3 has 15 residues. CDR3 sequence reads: CSVRLGHPYNSPLHF. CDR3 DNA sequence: TGCAGCGTCCGACTGGGACACCCCTATAATTCACCCCTCCACTTT. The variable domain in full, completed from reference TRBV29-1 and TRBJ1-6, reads SAVISQKPSRDICQRGTSLTIQCQVDSQVTMMFWYRQQPGQSLTLIATANQGSEATYESGFVIDKFPISRPNLTFSTLTVSNMSPEDSSIYLCSVRLGHPYNSPLHFGNGTRLTVT.

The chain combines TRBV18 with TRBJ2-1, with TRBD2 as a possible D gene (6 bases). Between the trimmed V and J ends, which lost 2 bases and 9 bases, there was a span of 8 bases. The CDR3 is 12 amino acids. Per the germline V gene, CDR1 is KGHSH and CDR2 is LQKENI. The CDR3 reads CASSPGGIEQFF. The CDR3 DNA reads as TGTGCCAGCTCACCAGGCGGGATTGAGCAGTTCTTC.

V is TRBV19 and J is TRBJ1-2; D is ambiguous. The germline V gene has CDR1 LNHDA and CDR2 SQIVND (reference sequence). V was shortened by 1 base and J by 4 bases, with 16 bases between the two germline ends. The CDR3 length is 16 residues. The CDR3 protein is CASSIAKRARSYGYTF. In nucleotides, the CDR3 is TGTGCCAGTAGTATAGCTAAGAGGGCGCGAAGCTATGGCTACACCTTC.

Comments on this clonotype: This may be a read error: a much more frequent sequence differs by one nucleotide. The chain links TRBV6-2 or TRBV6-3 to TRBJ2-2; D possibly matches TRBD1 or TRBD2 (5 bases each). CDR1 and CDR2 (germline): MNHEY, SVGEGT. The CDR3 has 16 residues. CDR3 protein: CASSPATPGRVGDLFF. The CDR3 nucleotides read TGTGCCAGCAGCCCGGCCACCCCGGGGCGGGTCGGGGATCTGTTTTTT.

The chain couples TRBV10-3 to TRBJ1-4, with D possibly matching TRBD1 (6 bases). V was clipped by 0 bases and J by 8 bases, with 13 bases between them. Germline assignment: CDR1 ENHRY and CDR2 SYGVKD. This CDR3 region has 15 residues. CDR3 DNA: TGTGCCATCAGTGAGTCCCAGGGGATGAAAGAAAAACTGTTTTTT. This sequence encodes CAISESQGMKEKLFF.

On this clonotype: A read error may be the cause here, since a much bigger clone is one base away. In DNA, the CDR3 is TGTGCCGGCAGTTACTACCCCGCGGGCCGATCCTACGAGCAGTACTTC. This sequence encodes CAGSYYPAGRSYEQYF. The chain uses TRBV6-5 and TRBJ2-7; D may be TRBD2 (5 bases). CDR1 and CDR2 (germline): MNHEY, SVGAGI. The length of the CDR3 is 16 residues.

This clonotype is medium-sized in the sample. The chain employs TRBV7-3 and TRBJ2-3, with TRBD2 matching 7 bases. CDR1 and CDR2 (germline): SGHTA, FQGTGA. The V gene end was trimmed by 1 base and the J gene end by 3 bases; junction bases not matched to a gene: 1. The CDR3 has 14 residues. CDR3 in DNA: TGTGCCAGCAGCTTAAACGGGAGGACAGATACGCAGTATTTT. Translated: CASSLNGRTDTQYF.

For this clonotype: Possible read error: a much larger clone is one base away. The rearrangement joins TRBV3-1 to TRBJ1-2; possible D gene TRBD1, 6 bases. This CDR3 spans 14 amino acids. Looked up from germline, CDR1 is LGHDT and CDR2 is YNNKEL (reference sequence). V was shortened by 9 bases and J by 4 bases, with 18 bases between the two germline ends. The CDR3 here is CARSVRTEIYGYTF. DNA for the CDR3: TGTGCCAGAAGCGTCCGGACAGAGATCTATGGCTACACCTTC.